The 8 T cell receptor beta chains below all came from one sample that was sequenced in a study of blood T cell repertoires in COVID-19. Profiling relied on immunoSEQ multiplex PCR, and the TCRdb table lists in-frame clones only, not all of them. The repertoire holds around 19,000 clones, with more than 90% as singletons. Sequenced: peripheral blood. All receptors come from a man between 65 and 79 years old with active COVID-19.

The rearrangement uses TRBV7-9 and TRBJ1-1, with D uncertain. Germline CDR1 is SEHNR and CDR2 is FQNEAQ (reference sequence). The CDR3 length is 13 residues. Between the trimmed V and J ends, which lost 4 bases and 0 bases, there was a span of 6 bases. The CDR3 coding sequence is TGTGCCAGCAGCTCCCCGGTGAACACTGAAGCTTTCTTT. This translates into CASSSPVNTEAFF.

The chain carries TRBV7-6 and TRBJ2-2; D is perhaps TRBD1 (6 bases). This CDR3 region has 15 residues. V lost 2 bases and J 5 bases, leaving 12 bases between the germline ends. Germline CDR1 reads SGHVS; CDR2 reads FNYEAQ. Written as DNA, the CDR3 is TGTGCCAGCAGCTTACAGGGGTCAGTGACCGGGGAGCTGTTTTTT. It yields the protein CASSLQGSVTGELFF.

The CDR3 spells CASSLAHDEQFF. The CDR3 region has the DNA TGTGCCAGCAGCTTGGCACATGATGAGCAGTTCTTC. The chain couples TRBV7-2 to TRBJ2-1; D ambiguous. The CDR3 covers 12 residues. Germline V gives CDR1 SGHTA, CDR2 FQGNSA. V shed 3 bases and J shed 8 bases, with 8 bases lying between them.

The rearrangement links TRBV28 to TRBJ2-7; TRBD1 is a possible D gene (5 bases). The V and J ends lost 3 bases and 2 bases respectively, with 11 bases between them. Germline V gene data show CDR1 as MDHEN and CDR2 as SYDVKM. The CDR3 extends over 14 amino acids. CDR3: CASSFRQGTYEQYF. CDR3 DNA sequence: TGTGCCAGCAGTTTTCGCCAGGGTACCTACGAGCAGTACTTC.

The V call is TRBV30, the J call TRBJ1-5; TRBD1 is a possible D gene (5 bases). V lost 2 bases, J lost 8 bases, and 13 bases lay in between. The CDR3 runs 13 residues. Germline values: CDR1 GTSNPN, CDR2 SVGIG (reference sequence). The CDR3 loop is CAWSFPGGEPQHF. The CDR3 coding sequence is TGTGCCTGGAGTTTTCCGGGAGGGGAGCCCCAGCATTTT.

The chain combines TRBV4-1 with TRBJ1-4, with 9 bases lining up with TRBD1. After removal of 4 bases from V and 8 bases from J, the junction contained 8 bases not matched to a gene. The germline V gene encodes CDR1 MGHRA and CDR2 YSYEKL. The CDR3 is made up of 15 amino acids. Here the CDR3 DNA reads TGCGCCAGCAGCCTTAGGACAGGGGCGGGGGAAAAACTGTTTTTT. As protein: CASSLRTGAGEKLFF.

The gene calls are TRBV29-1 and TRBJ2-3; the D gene is possibly TRBD2 (5 bases). The CDR3 is 12 residues long. Trimming left V 6 bases short and J 0 bases short, with 7 bases between. Germline CDR1 and CDR2: SQVTM and ANQGSEA. The CDR3 sequence is CSVRTSTDTQYF. As DNA, the CDR3 is TGCAGCGTCAGGACTAGCACAGATACGCAGTATTTT.

The gene calls are TRBV18 and TRBJ2-2; TRBD1 agrees at 10 bases. This CDR3 has 15 residues. The junction had 1 base not matched to a gene; V was cut back by 3 bases and J by 3 bases. CDR1 and CDR2 (germline): KGHSH, LQKENI. This CDR3 is CASSPGTGDTGELFF. DNA of the CDR3: TGTGCCAGCTCACCGGGGACAGGGGACACCGGGGAGCTGTTTTTT.